This section outlines one TCR beta chain sequence together with its context. This specimen comes from a study of blood T cell repertoires in COVID-19. As for the study in general: Material from acute and convalescent COVID-19 was sourced from the United States, Italy and Spain. Sources were T cells, B-cell-depleted T cells, or PBMCs; the material itself was cDNA or gDNA.

CDR1 and CDR2 (germline): SGHNT, YENEEA. CDR3 length: 15 amino acids. V was pared by 0 bases and J by 4 bases, with 0 bases of the junction left unmatched. Authors' processing steps: Estimation of nucleated cell counts was performed using reference gene primer amplification. The repertoire was sequenced with immunoSEQ multiplex PCR; TCRdb's copy has only in-frame clones and lacks some. V, J and clone size derive from that table, while D and trimming were established from the DNA sequence. The sample has 130,000 or so clones, 85% to 90% seen once. The V gene is TRBV11-3, the J gene TRBJ2-1, with 10 bases that match TRBD1. The clonotype comes from a man aged 45-60 years with active or convalescent COVID-19. The source material was peripheral blood. The CDR3 DNA follows: TGTGCCAGCAGCTTAGAGGGACAGGGGTACAATGAGCAGTTCTTC. Amino acid sequence: CASSLEGQGYNEQFF.